The 26 T cell receptor beta chains below come from one sample, sequenced in a study of blood T cell repertoires in COVID-19. Sequenced by immunoSEQ multiplex PCR; TCRdb stores in-frame clones only, minus some. The sample lists about 340,000 clones, around 86% occurring once. Sequencing input: PBMCs or T cells enriched from blood (not recorded which). The receptors originated from a woman aged 40 to 50 with acute COVID-19.

The chain couples TRBV28 to TRBJ1-2; 9 bases are shared with TRBD1. V shed 7 bases, J shed 5 bases, and the junction held 2 bases outside the gene matches. The CDR3 spans 12 residues. Per germline, CDR1 MDHEN and CDR2 SYDVKM. The CDR3 spells CASTGTGYGYTF. CDR3 DNA: TGTGCCAGCACAGGGACAGGGTATGGCTACACCTTC.

V gene TRBV4-3 combines with J gene TRBJ1-6; 7 positions match TRBD1. This CDR3 has 16 residues. After removal of 0 bases from V and 4 bases from J, the junction contained 3 bases not matched to a gene. Germline V gene data show CDR1 as LGHNA and CDR2 as YSLEER. This CDR3 reads CASSQEAGGYNSPLHF. Here the CDR3 DNA reads TGCGCCAGCAGCCAAGAGGCAGGGGGGTATAATTCACCCCTCCACTTT.

The chain employs TRBV7-2 and TRBJ1-2, with 7 nucleotides matching TRBD1. The V gene end was trimmed by 5 bases and the J gene end by 8 bases; junction bases not matched to a gene: 14. The CDR3 covers 15 residues. CDR1 SGHTA and CDR2 FQGNSA come from the germline V gene. CDR3: CASSTRDRMWEGYTF. DNA for the CDR3: TGTGCCAGCAGCACGAGGGACAGAATGTGGGAGGGCTACACCTTC.

The chain has TRBV9 and TRBJ1-4, with 7 positions matching TRBD1. Germline lookup yields CDR1 SGDLS and CDR2 YYNGEE. The CDR3 extends over 15 amino acids. Losses at the gene ends were 0 bases for V and 6 bases for J; bases not matched to a gene: 5. This CDR3 reads CASSVEAGGHEKLFF. CDR3 in DNA: TGTGCCAGCAGCGTAGAAGCAGGGGGACATGAAAAACTGTTTTTT.

Here the CDR3 DNA reads TGTGCCAGCAGCGCCTCCGGGACAGGTTACAATGAGCAGTTCTTC. Protein product: CASSASGTGYNEQFF. V is TRBV7-3 and J is TRBJ2-1; 8 bases agree with TRBD1. CDR1 SGHTA and CDR2 FQGTGA come from the germline V gene. The CDR3 is 15 residues long. With V trimmed by 5 bases and J by 4 bases, 7 bases remained unmatched. Complete variable domain (other parts from reference TRBV7-3 and TRBJ2-1): GAGVSQTPSNKVTEKGKYVELRCDPISGHTALYWYRQSLGQGPEFLIYFQGTGAADDSGLPNDRFFAVRPEGSVSTLKIQRTERGDSAVYLCASSASGTGYNEQFFGPGTRLTVL.

In this sample, this clone turned up a few times. CDR3 amino acids: CAGAVGRNNQPQHF. The CDR3 bases are TGTGCAGGGGCGGTGGGCAGAAACAATCAGCCCCAGCATTTT. The rearrangement uses TRBV6-5 and TRBJ1-5; tentatively, D is TRBD1 (5 bases). Germline CDR1 MNHEY, CDR2 SVGAGI. This CDR3 has 14 amino acids.

The V and J genes are TRBV6-5 and TRBJ2-3; D is unresolved. The ends were cut back, 2 bases at V and 2 bases at J, with 8 bases in the middle. The CDR3 runs 14 residues. Germline V gives CDR1 MNHEY, CDR2 SVGAGI. The CDR3 DNA reads TGTGCCAGCAGTTACACAGCAAACACAGATACGCAGTATTTT. This gives the protein CASSYTANTDTQYF.

The chain has TRBV5-1 and TRBJ2-1; 7 bases match TRBD2. With V trimmed by 1 base and J by 2 bases, 3 bases remained unmatched. The germline gives CDR1 SGHRS, CDR2 YFSETQ. The CDR3 length is 15 residues. As DNA, the CDR3 is TGCGCCAGCAGCTTGCGGCTAGCGGCCTACAATGAGCAGTTCTTC. Its translation: CASSLRLAAYNEQFF.

The rearrangement links TRBV19 to TRBJ2-1, with 8 bases lining up with TRBD1. Germline values: CDR1 LNHDA, CDR2 SQIVND (reference sequence). CDR3 length: 15 residues. V shed 3 bases and J 6 bases; nucleotides not matched to a gene: 7. DNA of the CDR3: TGTGCCAGTAGTATCCAGGGGGCATCTTTCAATGAGCAGTTCTTC. Its protein is CASSIQGASFNEQFF.

The chain couples TRBV19 to TRBJ1-4; 7 bases are shared with TRBD1. The trim removed 7 bases at V and 0 bases at J, leaving 8 bases unmatched. Germline CDR1 and CDR2: LNHDA and SQIVND (reference sequence). The CDR3 runs to 16 residues. The CDR3 sequence is CASKDRSKATNEKLFF. In DNA, the CDR3 is TGTGCCAGTAAGGACAGGAGTAAGGCAACTAATGAAAAACTGTTTTTT.

The chain uses TRBV2 and TRBJ1-1, with TRBD1 as a possible D gene (6 bases). Germline CDR1 and CDR2: SNHLY and FYNNEI. The V and J ends lost 6 bases and 3 bases respectively, with 14 bases between them. The CDR3 totals 14 residues. CDR3 amino acids: CASSVQGSHTEAFF. CDR3 in DNA: TGTGCCAGCAGCGTACAGGGTTCCCACACTGAAGCTTTCTTT.

The CDR3 loop reads CASRGTGGGYEQYF. The CDR3 coding sequence is TGTGCCAGCAGGGGGACAGGGGGAGGGTACGAGCAGTACTTC. The gene calls are TRBV2 and TRBJ2-7; TRBD1 agrees at 11 bases. This CDR3 has 14 amino acids. Germline V gene data show CDR1 as SNHLY and CDR2 as FYNNEI. The J segment lost 4 bases and the V segment lost 6 bases, leaving 5 bases of the junction unmatched.

The V and J genes are TRBV14 and TRBJ2-1, with TRBD2 as a possible D gene (5 bases). The CDR3 runs 15 residues. With 0 bases removed from V and 4 bases from J, the gap between germline ends came to 10 bases. Germline CDR1 and CDR2: SGHDN and FVKESK. The CDR3 bases are TGTGCCAGCAGCCAAGATCTGAGCGGATACAATGAGCAGTTCTTC. Translating it yields CASSQDLSGYNEQFF.

The V gene is TRBV12-5, the J gene TRBJ2-3; 8 bases agree with TRBD2. Per germline, CDR1 LGHNT and CDR2 FRNRAP. V gave up 4 bases and J gave up 0 bases; unmatched junction bases: 3. This CDR3 has 15 residues. CDR3: CASGYGGGSTDTQYF. CDR3 DNA: TGTGCTAGTGGTTATGGCGGGGGGAGCACAGATACGCAGTATTTT. Using reference TRBV12-5 and TRBJ2-3 for the parts outside the CDR3, the full variable domain is DARVTQTPRHKVTEMGQEVTMRCQPILGHNTVFWYRQTMMQGLELLAYFRNRAPLDDSGMPKDRFSAEMPDATLATLKIQPSEPRDSAVYFCASGYGGGSTDTQYFGPGTRLTVL.

V usage is TRBV19 and J usage is TRBJ1-2; D may be TRBD1 (6 bases). CDR3 length: 17 residues. The V gene lost 0 bases and the J gene lost 4 bases, with 18 bases spanning the gap. From germline, CDR1 is LNHDA and CDR2 SQIVND (reference sequence). CDR3 coding DNA: TGTGCCAGTAGTATAGACCTCCGGACAGCAAAGATCTATGGCTACACCTTC. Translation gives CASSIDLRTAKIYGYTF.

The chain combines TRBV7-2 with TRBJ2-2, with 14 bases matching TRBD2. The CDR3 has 15 residues. The trim removed 5 bases at V and 7 bases at J, leaving 3 bases unmatched. Germline-derived CDR1 and CDR2 are SGHTA and FQGNSA. The CDR3 DNA sequence: TGTGCCAGCAGCCCGGGACTAGCGGGGGTCGGGGAGCTGTTTTTT. Its translation is CASSPGLAGVGELFF.

V is TRBV2 and J is TRBJ1-1; 8 bases agree with TRBD1. This CDR3 has 14 amino acids. CDR1 and CDR2 from the germline V gene are SNHLY and FYNNEI. V trimming: 1 base; J trimming: 5 bases; junction bases outside the gene matches: 3. CDR3 DNA sequence: TGTGCCAGCAGTGAAGACAGGGGGAGGACTGAAGCTTTCTTT. It specifies CASSEDRGRTEAFF.

V usage is TRBV18 and J usage is TRBJ1-2; 7 bases are shared with TRBD1. Trimming cost V 5 bases and J 4 bases; bases outside gene matches: 10. This CDR3 region has 15 residues. CDR1 is KGHSH, CDR2 LQKENI, per germline. CDR3: CASSEGQQQIYGYTF. The CDR3 DNA is TGTGCCAGCTCAGAGGGACAGCAACAAATCTATGGCTACACCTTC.

This rearrangement joins TRBV5-8 to TRBJ2-7, with 8 bases aligning to TRBD1. V gave up 4 bases and J gave up 3 bases; unmatched junction bases: 6. CDR1 and CDR2 (germline): SGHTS, YDEGEE. There are 14 residues in the CDR3. CDR3 DNA sequence: TGTGCCAGCAGCCTGGGACAGGTCTTCTACGAGCAGTACTTC. This encodes CASSLGQVFYEQYF.

The rearrangement links TRBV19 to TRBJ2-1; the D is unclear. The ends were cut back, 5 bases at V and 3 bases at J, with 20 bases in the middle. The CDR3 consists of 17 residues. The germline V gene encodes CDR1 LNHDA and CDR2 SQIVND (reference sequence). In nucleotides, the CDR3 is TGTGCCAGTAGTTCCCGAGAAAATCGCGGAGACTACAATGAGCAGTTCTTC. Translating gives CASSSRENRGDYNEQFF.

The chain is built from TRBV4-3 and TRBJ2-3; D gene uncertain. CDR3 length: 13 amino acids. Looked up from germline, CDR1 is LGHNA and CDR2 is YSLEER. Deletions cut 3 bases from V and 0 bases from J, with 4 bases between. CDR3 DNA sequence: TGCGCCAGCAGCCAGTCTAGCACAGATACGCAGTATTTT. Its protein product is CASSQSSTDTQYF.

The CDR3 is CASSPVQGATQYF. The CDR3 nucleotides read TGTGCCAGCAGCCCCGTACAGGGGGCAACGCAGTATTTT. V is TRBV2 and J is TRBJ2-3; 9 bases are a match to TRBD1. Germline V gives CDR1 SNHLY, CDR2 FYNNEI. This CDR3 contains 13 residues. J gave up 9 bases and V 6 bases, and 7 bases lay outside the gene matches.

This chain uses TRBV5-5 with TRBJ1-4; D perhaps matches TRBD1 (5 bases). CDR1 and CDR2 from the germline V gene are SGHKS and YYEKEE (reference sequence). Trimming took off 2 bases at V and 1 base at J, with 9 bases between the two ends. The CDR3 is made up of 15 amino acids. The CDR3 sequence: CASSFKTVTNEKLFF. The DNA of the CDR3 is TGTGCCAGCAGCTTTAAGACAGTAACTAATGAAAAACTGTTTTTT.

The V and J genes are TRBV6-5 and TRBJ1-2; 8 nucleotides agree with TRBD1. J gave up 8 bases and V 6 bases, and 11 bases lay outside the gene matches. Germline-derived CDR1 and CDR2 are MNHEY and SVGAGI. This CDR3 contains 14 residues. This CDR3 is CASSRGQGFWGYTF. DNA of the CDR3: TGTGCCAGCAGCCGAGGACAGGGCTTTTGGGGCTACACCTTC.

J is TRBJ1-2 and V is TRBV15; the D is unclear. The length of the CDR3 is 13 residues. V lost 0 bases, J lost 7 bases, and 9 bases lay in between. CDR1 is LNHNV, CDR2 YYDKDF, per germline (reference sequence). The CDR3 protein is CATSRDSAGGYTF. CDR3 sequence (DNA): TGTGCCACCAGCAGAGATAGCGCGGGTGGCTACACCTTC.

This clone was detected only once. The V gene is TRBV18, the J gene TRBJ2-3; D may be TRBD1 (5 bases). There are 15 residues in the CDR3. The V end was cut by 2 bases, the J end by 2 bases, with 11 bases between. Germline-derived CDR1 and CDR2 are KGHSH and LQKENI. The CDR3 region has the DNA TGTGCCAGCTCACCAGGCCGACAGTCCACAGATACGCAGTATTTT. This translates into CASSPGRQSTDTQYF.